The rows below give T cell receptor beta chains drawn from one sample of a study of esophageal squamous cell carcinoma under preoperative chemotherapy. A single record per CDR3 protein comes from TCRdb applying MiXCR to the PCR reads. This sample carries 15,000 to 20,000 distinct CDR3 sequences, 40% to 55% of them seen once, and the ten largest clones take approximately 30%. The specimen was taken from a patient given preoperative chemotherapy. The receptors were sampled from a human donor with esophageal squamous cell carcinoma. The donor label of this sample is uncertain. Both conserved end residues are part of each CDR3. D genes are given only for firm matches. Clone size is shown for a subset of rows, as once, few, many or a class of expanded clone.

NA	TRBV6-5	NA	TRBJ2-5	CAGSSSRGGVGQKTQYF	TGTGCCGGCAGTTCCTCGAGAGGCGGGGTGGGGCAAAAGACCCAGTACTTC
once	TRBV7-8	NA	TRBJ1-1	CASAAGVNTEAFF	TGTGCCAGCGCCGCAGGGGTGAACACTGAAGCTTTCTTT
NA	TRBV7-3	NA	TRBJ2-3	CASSLYNKNMQYF	TGTGCCAGCAGCCTATACAACAAAAATATGCAGTACTTT
NA	TRBV5-5	NA	TRBJ2-5	CASSLIAGQETQYF	TGTGCCAGCAGCTTAATCGCGGGCCAAGAGACCCAGTACTTC
NA	TRBV12-3/TRBV12-4	TRBD2	TRBJ2-4	CGSGGRDQDIQYF	TGTGGGAGCGGGGGCCGTGACCAAGACATTCAGTACTTC
NA	TRBV7-2	NA	TRBJ2-1	CASSLRMTGGGDEQFF	TGTGCCAGCAGCCTCCGTATGACGGGAGGGGGCGATGAGCAGTTCTTC
NA	TRBV7-2	TRBD1	TRBJ2-3	CASEGAALRDTQYF	TGTGCGAGTGAGGGGGCTGCGCTGCGAGATACGCAGTATTTT
many	TRBV6-6	NA	TRBJ2-6	CASKTSGFKSSGANVLTF	TGTGCCAGCAAAACCTCCGGGTTCAAAAGCTCTGGGGCCAACGTCCTGACTTTC
NA	TRBV7-3	TRBD2	TRBJ2-4	CASSATSGEKDIQYF	TGTGCCAGCAGCGCTACTAGCGGGGAGAAAGATATTCAGTACTTC
NA	TRBV6-5	NA	TRBJ2-5	CASSYSRGGAGQETRFF	TGTGCCAGCAGTTACTCGAGAGGCGGGGCGGGGCAAGAGACCCGATTTTTC
once	TRBV7-2	NA	TRBJ2-7	CASRAPGLWAKDTQYF	TGTGCGAGCCGCGCACCGGGGCTGTGGGCCAAAGATACGCAGTACTTC
NA	TRBV7-8	NA	TRBJ2-3	CASSLVPAGASHATDTQYF	TGTGCCAGCAGCTTAGTTCCGGCGGGTGCTAGCCATGCCACAGATACCCAGTATTTC
many	TRBV12-3/TRBV12-4	NA	TRBJ2-1	CASSLETAFEQFF	TGTGCCAGCAGTTTAGAAACAGCCTTTGAGCAGTTCTTC
NA	TRBV7-2	NA	TRBJ2-5	CASGGTGGGVKETQYF	TGTGCCAGCGGGGGGACTGGGGGAGGTGTCAAAGAGACGCAGTATTTC
NA	TRBV12-3/TRBV12-4	NA	TRBJ2-5	CASSLGGLGGRDQKTQYF	TGTGCCAGCAGTTTGGGGGGGCTCGGGGGCCGTGACCAAAAGACCCAGTACTTC
many	TRBV6-1	NA	TRBJ2-3	CASSEFWGSYTDTQYF	TGTGCCAGCAGTGAATTTTGGGGAAGCTACACAGATACGCAGTATTTT
many	TRBV12-3/TRBV12-4	TRBD1	TRBJ1-1	CASSTRTGATEAFF	TGTGCCAGCAGTACCAGGACAGGGGCCACTGAAGCTTTCTTT
NA	TRBV6-1	NA	TRBJ2-3	CAGSQALSTGTQYF	TGTGCCGGCAGCCAGGCACTCAGCACCGGGACGCAGTATTTT
medium-sized	TRBV12-3/TRBV12-4	NA	TRBJ2-5	CASSLAAGQEQYF	TGTGCCAGCAGTCTCGCGGCGGGGCAAGAGCAGTACTTC
NA	TRBV7-6	NA	TRBJ2-1	CASSLGAGRALEQFF	TGTGCCAGCAGCTTAGGGGCGGGCAGGGCACTCGAGCAGTTCTTC
large	TRBV7-2	TRBD2	TRBJ2-1	CASSFGLAGSSYNEQFF	TGTGCCAGCAGCTTCGGTTTAGCGGGATCCTCCTACAATGAGCAGTTCTTC
NA	TRBV19	TRBD1	TRBJ2-1	CASSSGQGFDEQFF	TGTGCCAGTAGCTCGGGACAGGGATTCGATGAGCAGTTCTTC
large	TRBV7-9	TRBD2	TRBJ2-1	CASSFGTSGRAFYEQFF	TGTGCCAGCAGCTTCGGGACTAGCGGGAGGGCCTTTTATGAGCAGTTCTTC
many	TRBV6-1	NA	TRBJ2-3	CATTQVLGTDTQYF	TGTGCCACCACACAGGTTTTAGGTACAGATACGCAGTATTTT
many	TRBV7-2	NA	TRBJ2-1	CASSLYVRGGYNEQFF	TGTGCCAGCAGCTTATATGTCAGGGGAGGGTACAATGAGCAGTTCTTC
NA	TRBV10-2	NA	TRBJ2-3	CASSGDSSIDTQYF	TGCGCCAGCAGTGGGGACTCTTCCATAGATACGCAGTATTTT
many	TRBV7-2	NA	TRBJ2-7	CASSPWRHSYNEQYF	TGTGCCAGCAGCCCTTGGAGGCACTCCTACAATGAGCAGTACTTC
medium-sized	TRBV6-5	TRBD2	TRBJ2-1	CASSYSGLAGVGGTNEQFF	TGTGCCAGCAGTTACTCGGGCCTAGCGGGAGTGGGGGGGACAAATGAGCAGTTCTTC
many	TRBV5-1	TRBD2	TRBJ2-1	CASSLGLAGDEQFF	TGCGCCAGCAGCTTGGGGCTAGCGGGAGATGAGCAGTTCTTC
NA	TRBV7-2	NA	TRBJ2-2	CASSLALAPGELFF	TGTGCCAGCAGCTTAGCGCTGGCCCCCGGGGAGCTGTTTTTT
NA	TRBV19	TRBD1	TRBJ2-1	CASSKGTGSIDEQFF	TGTGCCAGTAGCAAAGGGACAGGGTCAATCGATGAGCAGTTCTTC
few	TRBV7-6	NA	TRBJ2-3	CASSLATADTQYF	TGTGCCAGCAGCTTAGCAACGGCAGATACGCAGTATTTT